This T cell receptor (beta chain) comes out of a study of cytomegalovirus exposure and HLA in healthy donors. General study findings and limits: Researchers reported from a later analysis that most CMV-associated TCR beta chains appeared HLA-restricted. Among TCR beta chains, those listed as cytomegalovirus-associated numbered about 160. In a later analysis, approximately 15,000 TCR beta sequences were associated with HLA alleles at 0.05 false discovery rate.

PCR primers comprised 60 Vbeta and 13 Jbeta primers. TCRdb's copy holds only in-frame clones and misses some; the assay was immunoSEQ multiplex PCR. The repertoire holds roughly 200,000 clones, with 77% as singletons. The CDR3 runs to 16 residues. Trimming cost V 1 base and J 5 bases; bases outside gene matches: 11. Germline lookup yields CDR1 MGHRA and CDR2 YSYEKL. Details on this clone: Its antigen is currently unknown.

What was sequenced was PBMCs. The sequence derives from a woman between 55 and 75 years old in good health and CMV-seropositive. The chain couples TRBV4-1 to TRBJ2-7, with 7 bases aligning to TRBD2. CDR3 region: CASSQVRAGGIDEQYF. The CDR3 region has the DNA TGCGCCAGCAGCCAAGTTCGAGCCGGGGGGATCGACGAGCAGTACTTC.